The 25 T cell receptor beta chains below were found in one sample sequenced in a study of blood T cells in healthy people across ages. A second PCR of roughly 7 to 11 cycles used a sample-barcoded 5' primer and a J-beta primer mix. One entry per CDR3 protein, called by TCRdb with MiXCR from the 5' RACE reads. The table has over 1,500,000 distinct CDR3 sequences, roughly 43% seen once; the top ten hold 23%. Sequencing input: blood. These receptors all come from a human donor in good health.

This clonotype was seen repeatedly, ten times or more. Sequence at one end of the junction differs from germline and may be a read error. The chain joins TRBV4-1 to TRBJ1-1, with D unclear. The germline V gene encodes CDR1 MGHRA and CDR2 YSYEKL. The length of the CDR3 is 11 residues. The CDR3, as DNA: TGTGCCAGCAGGATGAACACTGAAGCTTTCTTT. Translation gives CASRMNTEAFF.

As regards this clonotype: A much larger clone lies one base from this, so it may be a read error. This chain connects TRBV4-2 to TRBJ2-3, with 9 bases matching TRBD2. V trimming: 4 bases; J trimming: 8 bases; junction bases outside the gene matches: 13. This CDR3 contains 16 residues. CDR1 LGHNA and CDR2 YNFKEQ come from the germline V gene. CDR3 DNA: TGTGCCAGCAGCCCCGAGCGTCGCGGGGGGGCAGGTACGCAGTATTTT. It encodes CASSPERRGGAGTQYF.

CDR3 nucleotides: TGTGCCAGCAGAACAGCGGGACAGGGGGCGCGGGGGTATGGCTACACCTTC. This sequence encodes CASRTAGQGARGYGYTF. The gene calls are TRBV27 and TRBJ1-2; TRBD1 aligns across 12 bases. Unmatched junction bases numbered 13, after V lost 6 bases and J lost 5 bases. Germline V gives CDR1 MNHEY, CDR2 SMNVEV (reference sequence). The CDR3 consists of 17 residues.

This clonotype was counted ten times or more. V and J are TRBV3-1 and TRBJ2-3, with D unresolved. The CDR3 spans 12 residues. The germline V and J ends were trimmed by 0 bases and 10 bases, with 8 bases remaining between them. CDR1 LGHDT and CDR2 YNNKEL come from the germline V gene (reference sequence). Written as DNA, the CDR3 is TGTGCCAGCAGCCAAGAAGAATGGGCGCAGTATTTT. It translates to CASSQEEWAQYF.

CDR3: CAISESLLGGINPTSGYTF. The CDR3 nucleotides are TGTGCCATCAGTGAGTCGCTGCTGGGGGGGATAAATCCCACATCTGGCTACACCTTC. The V and J genes are TRBV10-3 and TRBJ1-2; perhaps TRBD1 as D (5 bases). The germline gives CDR1 ENHRY, CDR2 SYGVKD. V was clipped by 0 bases and J by 7 bases, with 27 bases between them. CDR3 size: 19 residues.

This clonotype was detected a few times. In nucleotides, the CDR3 is TGTGCCAGCAGCGACCGGCGGGGGATAGAGACCCAGTACTTC. Translated, it gives CASSDRRGIETQYF. This chain uses TRBV5-5 with TRBJ2-5; 7 nucleotides line up with TRBD2. J lost 4 bases, V lost 4 bases, and 7 bases had no gene match. The CDR3 runs 14 residues. From germline, CDR1 is SGHKS and CDR2 YYEKEE (reference sequence).

The V call is TRBV27, the J call TRBJ2-1, with D maybe TRBD2 (5 bases). In germline, CDR1 is MNHEY, CDR2 SMNVEV (reference sequence). V was pared by 10 bases and J by 3 bases, with 13 bases between. The CDR3 sequence is 13 residues long. The CDR3 coding sequence is TGTGCCACCCTGGGCGGGTTCTACAATGAGCAGTTCTTC. Its translation: CATLGGFYNEQFF.

This clonotype has only a few counts. The chain recombines TRBV12-3 or TRBV12-4 with TRBJ2-4; D is possibly TRBD1 or TRBD2 (5 bases each). There are 12 residues in the CDR3. V lost 6 bases to trimming and J lost 12 bases, with 15 bases between them. The CDR3 DNA reads as TGTGCCAGCAGACTAATGCCGGGGCCTCAGTACTTC. Translating it yields CASRLMPGPQYF.

In nucleotides, the CDR3 is TGTGCCAGCAGCACAGACTATTTGGAGGATGGCTACACCTTC. Encoded protein: CASSTDYLEDGYTF. This chain connects TRBV7-9 to TRBJ1-2; D remains ambiguous. CDR1 is SEHNR, CDR2 FQNEAQ, per germline (reference sequence). Trimming pared 5 bases from V and 6 bases from J, leaving 16 bases between. This CDR3 contains 14 residues.

This clonotype was observed a handful of times. The chain links TRBV29-1 to TRBJ2-3, with TRBD2 identical over 9 bases. This CDR3 contains 14 residues. The junction had 5 bases not matched to a gene; V was cut back by 5 bases and J by 2 bases. The germline V gene has CDR1 SQVTM and CDR2 ANQGSEA. This CDR3 is CSVNQRGDTDTQYF. DNA of the CDR3: TGCAGCGTTAATCAGCGGGGGGACACAGATACGCAGTATTTT.

This clonotype occurred a few times. The chain links TRBV20-1 to TRBJ2-5; D is uncertain. This CDR3 contains 14 residues. Germline V gene lookup returns CDR1 DFQATT and CDR2 SNEGSKA (reference sequence). The V gene lost 0 bases and the J gene lost 0 bases, with 8 bases spanning the gap. CDR3 loop: CSARDKADQETQYF. CDR3 DNA: TGCAGTGCTAGAGATAAGGCGGACCAAGAGACCCAGTACTTC.

This clonotype was seen only a few times. V and J are TRBV25-1 and TRBJ1-6; D unclear. V shed 3 bases and J shed 9 bases, with 6 bases lying between them. The CDR3 is 12 amino acids. Germline V gene data show CDR1 as MGHDK and CDR2 as SYGVNS. CDR3 DNA sequence: TGTGCCAGCAGTGATTCACTTTCACCCCTCCACTTT. This encodes CASSDSLSPLHF.

The chain employs TRBV12-3 or TRBV12-4 and TRBJ2-1; unclear D gene. V was pared by 6 bases and J by 0 bases, with 12 bases between. The CDR3 totals 15 residues. CDR3 coding DNA: TGTGCCAGCAGCTCGCCGGCCAGCTCCTACAATGAGCAGTTCTTC. Translation gives CASSSPASSYNEQFF.

CDR3 sequence (DNA): TGTGCCAGCAGTAAGACCTGGACTAGCCAGTCCTACGAGCAGTACTTC. Protein: CASSKTWTSQSYEQYF. The chain links TRBV6-5 to TRBJ2-7, with TRBD2 identical over 8 bases. The CDR3 sequence is 16 residues long. Trimming took 5 bases from V and 1 from J; bases not matched to a gene: 10. The germline gives CDR1 MNHEY, CDR2 SVGAGI.

The chain has TRBV5-4 and TRBJ1-3; D may be TRBD1 (5 bases). The germline CDR1 and CDR2 sequences are SGHNT and YYREEE (reference sequence). With 2 bases removed from V and 3 bases from J, the gap between germline ends came to 6 bases. This CDR3 region has 13 residues. The CDR3 DNA sequence: TGTGCCAGCAGCTTAAGGGGTGGAAACACCATATATTTT. It is translated as CASSLRGGNTIYF.

The count of this clonotype is one. The V call is TRBV18, the J call TRBJ2-3; D may be TRBD1 (6 bases). From germline, CDR1 is KGHSH and CDR2 LQKENI. Trimming removed 3 bases from V and 3 bases from J, with 19 bases in between. This CDR3 is built from 17 residues. CDR3 sequence: CASSPQDRSVRTDTQYF. DNA for the CDR3: TGTGCCAGCTCACCCCAGGACAGAAGCGTGAGAACAGATACGCAGTATTTT.

V and J are TRBV7-2 and TRBJ1-6; unclear D gene. The CDR3 totals 15 residues. CDR1 and CDR2 (germline): SGHTA, FQGNSA. Trimming pared 0 bases from V and 8 bases from J, leaving 11 bases between. The CDR3 region is CASSLAPGDYSPLHF. Written as DNA, the CDR3 is TGTGCCAGCAGCTTAGCCCCGGGCGATTATTCACCCCTCCACTTT. The full variable domain, rest sourced from reference TRBV7-2 and TRBJ1-6, is GAGVSQSPSNKVTEKGKDVELRCDPISGHTALYWYRQSLGQGLEFLIYFQGNSAPDKSGLPSDRFSAERTGGSVSTLTIQRTQQEDSAVYLCASSLAPGDYSPLHFGNGTRLTVT.

V usage is TRBV11-1 and J usage is TRBJ2-1; 9 bases match TRBD1. The V gene's germline CDR1 is SGHAT and CDR2 FQDESV (reference sequence). The V and J ends lost 5 bases and 8 bases, in that order; junction bases with no gene match: 10. CDR3 length: 15 residues. CDR3 in amino acids: CASSVRDRDSDEQFF. CDR3 bases: TGTGCCAGCAGCGTCCGGGACAGGGATTCCGATGAGCAGTTCTTC.

This clonotype was counted only a few times. The V and J genes are TRBV7-2 and TRBJ2-7; a weak D match, TRBD2 (5 bases). CDR3 length equals 15 residues. Germline V lookup: CDR1 SGHTA, CDR2 FQGNSA. The ends were cut back, 5 bases at V and 3 bases at J, with 17 bases in the middle. CDR3 nucleotides: TGTGCCAGCAGCCTCTCTATCTCAGGAGGCTACGAGCAGTACTTC. Translation: CASSLSISGGYEQYF.

The chain uses TRBV4-2 and TRBJ2-7; D is ambiguous. V was shortened by 4 bases and J by 5 bases, with 12 bases between the two germline ends. Germline assignment: CDR1 LGHNA and CDR2 YNFKEQ. The CDR3 covers 13 residues. The CDR3, as DNA: TGTGCCAGCAGCCCCCCGTCGGGTAACGAGCAGTACTTC. Amino acids: CASSPPSGNEQYF.

This clonotype was counted between two and nine times. The chain uses TRBV5-6 and TRBJ2-1, with 7 positions matching TRBD1. J was trimmed by 0 bases and V by 4 bases; bases with no gene match: 4. Per the germline V gene, CDR1 is SGHDT and CDR2 is YYEEEE. The CDR3 sequence is 15 residues long. CDR3 sequence: CASSTPGGSYNEQFF. CDR3 DNA: TGTGCCAGCAGCACCCCAGGGGGCTCCTACAATGAGCAGTTCTTC.

This clonotype was observed a handful of times. The V and J genes are TRBV4-3 and TRBJ2-7, with D possibly matching TRBD1 (6 bases). There are 17 residues in the CDR3. Germline V gene sequence: CDR1 LGHNA, CDR2 YSLEER. V lost 2 bases to trimming and J lost 5 bases, with 22 bases between them. The CDR3 region has the DNA TGCGCCAGCAGCCAAACTTCTCTCAGGGGATTAGGGGACGAGCAGTACTTC. It translates to CASSQTSLRGLGDEQYF.

This clonotype was seen more than once but under ten times. The genes are TRBV15 and TRBJ1-6, with no clear D. Germline V gene data show CDR1 as LNHNV and CDR2 as YYDKDF (reference sequence). This CDR3 is built from 16 residues. The V end was cut by 3 bases, the J end by 14 bases, with 23 bases between. Written as DNA, the CDR3 is TGTGCCACCAGCAGCGACGACCGGGCAGGTTCTTATGCCCTCCACTTT. Protein sequence: CATSSDDRAGSYALHF. The full variable domain, with the rest looked up from reference TRBV15 and TRBJ1-6, is DAMVIQNPRYQVTQFGKPVTLSCSQTLNHNVMYWYQQKSSQAPKLLFHYYDKDFNNEADTPDNFQSRRPNTSFCFLDIRSPGLGDTAMYLCATSSDDRAGSYALHFGNGTRLTVT.

Remarks on this clonotype: One end of the junction is discordant with germline, which a read error may explain. The chain joins TRBV2 to TRBJ2-4; possibly TRBD1 for D (6 bases). Germline values: CDR1 SNHLY, CDR2 FYNNEI. The CDR3 covers 18 residues. CDR3 protein: CACSEALHGRGAKNIQYF. The CDR3 bases are TGTGCCTGCAGTGAAGCGCTGCACGGTAGGGGGGCCAAAAACATTCAGTACTTC.

In its sample, this clonotype was seen a few times. The J gene is TRBJ1-5, the V gene TRBV7-8; no reliable D call. CDR1 is SGHVS and CDR2 is FQNEAQ in the germline V gene. This CDR3 is built from 16 residues. Trimming took 1 base from V and 5 from J, leaving 15 bases between them. Written as DNA, the CDR3 is TGTGCCAGCAGCTTAGACGCCCCCTCGACGGATCAGCCCCAGCATTTT. Residues: CASSLDAPSTDQPQHF.